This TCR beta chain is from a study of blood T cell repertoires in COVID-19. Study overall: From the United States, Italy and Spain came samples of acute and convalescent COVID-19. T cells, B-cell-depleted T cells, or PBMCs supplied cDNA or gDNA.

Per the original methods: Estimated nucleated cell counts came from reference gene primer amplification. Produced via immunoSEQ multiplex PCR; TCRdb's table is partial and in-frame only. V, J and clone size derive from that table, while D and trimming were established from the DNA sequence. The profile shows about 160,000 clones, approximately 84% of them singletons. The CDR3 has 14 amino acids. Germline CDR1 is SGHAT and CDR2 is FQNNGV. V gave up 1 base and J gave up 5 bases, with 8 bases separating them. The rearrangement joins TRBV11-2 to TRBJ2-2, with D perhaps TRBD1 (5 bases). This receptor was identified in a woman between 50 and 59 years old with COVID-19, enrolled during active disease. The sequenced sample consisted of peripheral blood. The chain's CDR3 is CASSLAGATGELFF. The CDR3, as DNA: TGTGCCAGCAGCTTAGCTGGGGCGACCGGGGAGCTGTTTTTT.